One sample yielded the 9 T cell receptor beta chains listed below, sequenced in a study of cytomegalovirus exposure and HLA in healthy donors. Clones were read by immunoSEQ multiplex PCR, and TCRdb kept only the in-frame ones, dropping some. The sample lists tens of thousands of clones; roughly nine tenths were seen once. The sequenced material came from PBMCs. These receptors all come from a man aged 18 to 29 in good health and CMV-seronegative.

The V call is TRBV4-3, the J call TRBJ2-1; tentative D call: TRBD2 (6 bases). The CDR3 has 15 residues. Germline-derived CDR1 and CDR2 are LGHNA and YSLEER. V lost 1 base, J lost 4 bases, and 11 bases lay in between. In DNA, the CDR3 is TGCGCCAGCAGCCAAGCGTCGGGGGTGTACAATGAGCAGTTCTTC. Its translation is CASSQASGVYNEQFF.

The chain joins TRBV11-2 to TRBJ1-2, with D unresolved. V lost 0 bases to trimming and J lost 6 bases, with 14 bases between them. The CDR3 is 15 amino acids. The germline CDR1 and CDR2 sequences are SGHAT and FQNNGV. The CDR3: CASSLEVGGFDGYTF. The CDR3 DNA reads TGTGCCAGCAGCTTAGAGGTCGGAGGGTTCGATGGCTACACCTTC.

This chain joins TRBV7-8 and TRBJ2-7; 11 bases are a match to TRBD2. Germline values: CDR1 SGHVS, CDR2 FQNEAQ. This CDR3 is built from 14 residues. Trimming at V came to 5 bases and at J to 6 bases, leaving 6 bases not matched to a gene. The CDR3 DNA reads as TGTGCCAGCAGCCTGGGGACTAGCGGAGGCGAGCAGTACTTC. It encodes CASSLGTSGGEQYF.

The CDR3 sequence is CASSQAGDSSYEQYF. The CDR3 nucleotides read TGTGCCAGCAGCCAAGCCGGGGATAGCTCCTACGAGCAGTACTTC. This chain uses TRBV4-2 with TRBJ2-7, with a tentative D call TRBD2 (5 bases). V was cut by 1 base and J by 0 bases, with 10 bases left in between. This CDR3 region has 15 residues. CDR1 LGHNA and CDR2 YNFKEQ come from the germline V gene.

This chain connects TRBV19 to TRBJ1-1; 8 bases agree with TRBD1. V shed 8 bases and J 0 bases; nucleotides not matched to a gene: 8. Germline CDR1 reads LNHDA; CDR2 reads SQIVND (reference sequence). CDR3 length equals 15 residues. The CDR3 DNA follows: TGTGCCAGTCGGCGGAGACAGGGGATGAACACTGAAGCTTTCTTT. Its translation is CASRRRQGMNTEAFF. Together with reference TRBV19 and TRBJ1-1, the CDR3 gives the full variable domain: DGGITQSPKYLFRKEGQNVTLSCEQNLNHDAMYWYRQDPGQGLRLIYYSQIVNDFQKGDIAEGYSVSREKKESFPLTVTSAQKNPTAFYLCASRRRQGMNTEAFFGQGTRLTVV.

This sequence joins TRBV10-3 and TRBJ2-5; tentatively, D is TRBD1 (6 bases). V lost 4 bases and J lost 3, with 6 bases in between. CDR1 ENHRY and CDR2 SYGVKD come from the germline V gene. The CDR3 is 12 amino acids. The CDR3 nucleotides read TGTGCCATCAGTGCAGGGGAAGAGACCCAGTACTTC. Encoded protein: CAISAGEETQYF.

The chain employs TRBV14 and TRBJ2-2; 10 bases align to TRBD2. Unmatched junction bases numbered 7, after V lost 6 bases and J lost 6 bases. The CDR3 consists of 15 residues. Germline-derived CDR1 and CDR2 are SGHDN and FVKESK. The CDR3 nucleotides are TGTGCCAGCAGTCGACTAGCGGGTGCACCCGGGGAGCTGTTTTTT. Protein sequence: CASSRLAGAPGELFF. The full variable domain, completed using reference TRBV14 and TRBJ2-2, is EAGVTQFPSHSVIEKGQTVTLRCDPISGHDNLYWYRRVMGKEIKFLLHFVKESKQDESGMPNNRFLAERTGGTYSTLKVQPAELEDSGVYFCASSRLAGAPGELFFGEGSRLTVL.

The chain combines TRBV6-1 with TRBJ1-5; D ambiguous. The CDR3 has 15 amino acids. Trimming removed 8 bases at V and 0 bases at J, with 14 bases between. The germline V gene has CDR1 MNHNS and CDR2 SASEGT. CDR3 sequence: CASYKRHLSNQPQHF. The CDR3 DNA is TGTGCCAGCTATAAGAGACACCTTAGCAATCAGCCCCAGCATTTT.

The rearrangement joins TRBV11-3 to TRBJ2-1; D is unresolved. V dropped 5 bases and J dropped 0 bases, with 8 bases sitting between them. CDR1 and CDR2 (germline): SGHNT, YENEEA. The CDR3 runs to 14 residues. The CDR3 protein is CASSPDNSYNEQFF. The CDR3 region has the DNA TGTGCCAGCAGCCCCGACAACTCCTACAATGAGCAGTTCTTC.